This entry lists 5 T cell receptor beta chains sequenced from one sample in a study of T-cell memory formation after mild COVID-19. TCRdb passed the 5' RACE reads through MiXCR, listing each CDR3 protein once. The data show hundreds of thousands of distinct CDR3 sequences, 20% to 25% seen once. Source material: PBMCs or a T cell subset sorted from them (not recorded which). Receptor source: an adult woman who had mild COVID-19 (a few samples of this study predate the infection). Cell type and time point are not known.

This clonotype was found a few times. The CDR3, as DNA: TGCAGTGTTGAGGGGTTGAGCAATCAGCCCCAGCATTTT. Protein: CSVEGLSNQPQHF. The chain employs TRBV20-1 and TRBJ1-5, with a possible D match to TRBD1 (5 bases). Germline CDR1 DFQATT, CDR2 SNEGSKA (reference sequence). The CDR3 totals 13 residues. The V end was cut by 7 bases, the J end by 1 base, with 11 bases between.

DNA for the CDR3: TGTGCCAGCAGTCCACTAGCGGGGGAAGAGACCCAGTACTTC. It specifies CASSPLAGEETQYF. The chain recombines TRBV2 with TRBJ2-5; 11 nucleotides align to TRBD2. V was pared by 5 bases and J by 3 bases, with 2 bases of the junction left unmatched. Germline V gene sequence: CDR1 SNHLY, CDR2 FYNNEI. This CDR3 is built from 14 residues.

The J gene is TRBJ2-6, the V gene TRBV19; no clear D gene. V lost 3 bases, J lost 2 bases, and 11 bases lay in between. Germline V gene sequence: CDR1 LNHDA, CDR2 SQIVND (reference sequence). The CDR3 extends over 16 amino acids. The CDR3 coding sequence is TGTGCCAGTAGTATCCTTCGGCAAGCTGGGGCCAACGTCCTGACTTTC. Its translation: CASSILRQAGANVLTF.

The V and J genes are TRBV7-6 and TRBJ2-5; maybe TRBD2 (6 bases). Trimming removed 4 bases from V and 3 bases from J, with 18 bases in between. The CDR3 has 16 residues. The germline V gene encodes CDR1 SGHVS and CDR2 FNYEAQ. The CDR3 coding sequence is TGTGCCAGCAGCTCCTTATTTGGCGGGAACGAAGAGACCCAGTACTTC. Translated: CASSSLFGGNEETQYF.

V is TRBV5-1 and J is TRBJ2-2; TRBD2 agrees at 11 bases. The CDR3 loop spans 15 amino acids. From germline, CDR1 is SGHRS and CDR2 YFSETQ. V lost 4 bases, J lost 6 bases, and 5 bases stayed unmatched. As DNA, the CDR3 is TGCGCCAGCAGCCCACTAGCGGGGGACCCCGGGGAGCTGTTTTTT. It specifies CASSPLAGDPGELFF.